This TCR beta chain comes out of a study of blood T cell repertoires in COVID-19. Germline V gene lookup returns CDR1 MGHRA and CDR2 YSYEKL. CDR3 length: 12 residues. V lost 1 base, J lost 6 bases, and 4 bases lay in between. Clones were read by immunoSEQ multiplex PCR, and TCRdb kept only the in-frame ones, dropping some. In the table there are 85,000 to 120,000 clones, 75% to 85% of which are singletons. This clone was seen more than once but under ten times. This TCR derives from a man older than 75 with COVID-19, enrolled during active disease. Specimen: peripheral blood. The chain employs TRBV4-1 and TRBJ2-1; the D is unclear. The CDR3: CASSQGLNEQFF. CDR3 coding DNA: TGCGCCAGCAGCCAAGGTCTCAATGAGCAGTTCTTC.